This TCR beta chain appears in the sequencing data of a study of HIV-infected children after antiretroviral therapy interruption. Study as a whole: Median age was approximately 9.4 years (interruption) and 7 to 8 years (continuous). Recorded EBV and CMV exposure existed for most children.

This clonotype was counted only a few times. What it binds is unknown. Described treatment: PENTA 11 planned treatment interruption arm or continuous ART arm. Unique molecular identifiers were included in an RNA-based 3' RACE TCR library. Via MiXCR, TCRdb re-called the 3' RACE reads, giving one row per CDR3 protein. The table includes fewer than 100,000 distinct CDR3 sequences, approximately 6.9% detected once. Study conclusions and caveats: Naive CD4+ sequences overlapped less between time points once interruption began.

The CDR3 is 15 residues long. Germline V gives CDR1 LNHDA, CDR2 SQIVND (reference sequence). V gave up 5 bases and J gave up 7 bases; unmatched junction bases: 8. The J gene is TRBJ2-7, the V gene TRBV19, with 13 bases identical to TRBD2. The source material was CD45RA+ CD4+ T cells from PBMCs, pooled from several time points, sampled from a donor given antiretroviral therapy, either interrupted or continuous. Subset here: naive CD4+ CD45RA+ CD45RO- T cells. The clonotype comes from a pool of human donors with HIV. Here the CDR3 reads CASSGGRLAGGEQYF. CDR3 nucleotides: TGTGCCAGTAGTGGGGGCCGACTAGCGGGAGGTGAGCAGTACTTC.